The entry below gives a single TCR beta chain sequence along with its context. Time point meaning: peripheral blood 6 weeks after treatment start. This specimen belongs to a study of PD-L1 blockade in urothelial cancer. Sequencing used immunoSEQ multiplex PCR; TCRdb keeps in-frame clones, though not all of them. The sample carries roughly 100,000 clones, roughly 80% recorded once. Germline V lookup: CDR1 SGHRS, CDR2 YFSETQ. This CDR3 has 17 residues. With 3 bases clipped from V and 9 bases from J, the junction kept 11 bases outside the gene matches. The specimen comprised PBMCs, sampled around atezolizumab (anti-PD-L1) treatment. The rearrangement joins TRBV5-1 to TRBJ2-1, with 14 bases matching TRBD2. The receptor's source is a man aged 65 to 79 with urothelial cancer. Here the CDR3 DNA reads TGCGCCAGCAGCTCCTCCGGACTAGCGGGGGGTGTTGGTGAGCAGTTCTTC. It yields the protein CASSSSGLAGGVGEQFF. Full variable domain (rest looked up from reference TRBV5-1 and TRBJ2-1): KAGVTQTPRYLIKTRGQQVTLSCSPISGHRSVSWYQQTPGQGLQFLFEYFSETQRNKGNFPGRFSGRQFSNSRSEMNVSTLELGDSALYLCASSSSGLAGGVGEQFFGPGTRLTVL.